Listed here are 26 T cell receptor beta chains from one sample, sequenced in a study of human T cells and chemical hapten exposure. Described time point: patch test 2, 6 weeks after DPC sensitization. Treatment here: therapeutic diphenylcyclopropenone sensitization with weekly scalp DPC. Via MiXCR, TCRdb re-called the RACE reads, giving one row per CDR3 protein. The profile shows about 84,000 distinct CDR3 sequences, 10% of them singletons. This sample comprised whole blood, obtained in connection with sensitization to the hapten diphenylcyclopropenone (DPC). These receptors all stem from a woman aged 25 to 45 with alopecia areata. Some clones in this sample may be carry-over from other donors' samples.

J is TRBJ2-2 and V is TRBV6-1; D not resolved. CDR1 MNHNS and CDR2 SASEGT come from the germline V gene. The V gene lost 4 bases and the J gene lost 6 bases, with 12 bases spanning the gap. The CDR3 runs 14 residues. Written as DNA, the CDR3 is TGTGCCAGCAGTGGTCTGAAATGGCCCGGGGAGCTGTTTTTT. It is translated as CASSGLKWPGELFF.

The sample holds many counts of this clonotype. V is TRBV4-2 and J is TRBJ1-1, with 8 bases matching TRBD1. The CDR3 runs to 14 residues. Germline CDR1 reads LGHNA; CDR2 reads YNFKEQ. Trimming removed 4 bases from V and 5 bases from J; junction bases left unmatched: 6. CDR3 DNA sequence: TGTGCCAGCAGCCCTGGACAGGGAAGGACTGAAGCTTTCTTT. Amino acids: CASSPGQGRTEAFF.

This clonotype was picked up a small number of times. The chain is built from TRBV29-1 and TRBJ1-1; 8 bases map to TRBD1. CDR3 length equals 14 residues. The J segment lost 1 base and the V segment lost 5 bases, leaving 6 bases of the junction unmatched. From germline, CDR1 is SQVTM and CDR2 ANQGSEA. CDR3 loop: CSVKQGVGNTEAFF. CDR3 DNA sequence: TGCAGCGTTAAACAGGGGGTAGGGAACACTGAAGCTTTCTTT.

This clonotype was detected many times. This rearrangement joins TRBV5-5 to TRBJ1-2; maybe TRBD1 (5 bases). Trimming stripped 5 bases from V and 8 bases from J, with 22 bases between. The CDR3 is made up of 15 amino acids. Germline loops: CDR1 SGHKS, CDR2 YYEKEE (reference sequence). The CDR3 is CASSLSGTGVQGYTF. The DNA for the CDR3 is TGTGCCAGCAGTCTATCCGGGACGGGAGTGCAGGGCTACACCTTC. Variable domain in full (rest from reference TRBV5-5 and TRBJ1-2): DAGVTQSPTHLIKTRGQQVTLRCSPISGHKSVSWYQQVLGQGPQFIFQYYEKEERGRGNFPDRFSARQFPNYSSELNVNALLLGDSALYLCASSLSGTGVQGYTFGSGTRLTVV.

This clonotype was counted a few times. CDR3 amino acids: CASSQYLYGYTF. In DNA, the CDR3 is TGTGCCAGCAGCCAATACTTATATGGCTACACCTTC. V usage is TRBV14 and J usage is TRBJ1-2; no clear D gene. CDR1 and CDR2 from the germline V gene are SGHDN and FVKESK. The CDR3 runs to 12 residues. V was cut by 2 bases and J by 5 bases, with 6 bases left in between.

Many counts were recorded for this clonotype. CDR3 protein: CATSRDYGTGAYNEQFF. The CDR3 DNA follows: TGTGCCACCAGCAGAGATTATGGGACAGGGGCCTACAATGAGCAGTTCTTC. The chain is built from TRBV15 and TRBJ2-1, with 10 nucleotides matching TRBD1. The V segment lost 0 bases and the J segment 2 bases; nucleotides outside the gene matches: 4. The CDR3 extends over 17 amino acids. Germline CDR1 LNHNV, CDR2 YYDKDF (reference sequence). The entire variable domain, with the rest obtained from reference TRBV15 and TRBJ2-1, is as follows: DAMVIQNPRYQVTQFGKPVTLSCSQTLNHNVMYWYQQKSSQAPKLLFHYYDKDFNNEADTPDNFQSRRPNTSFCFLDIRSPGLGDTAMYLCATSRDYGTGAYNEQFFGPGTRLTVL.

This clonotype has a count of ten or more. The chain joins TRBV7-9 to TRBJ1-1; D is unresolved. V lost 0 bases, J lost 1 base, and 6 bases lay in between. In germline, CDR1 is SEHNR, CDR2 FQNEAQ (reference sequence). CDR3 length: 14 amino acids. The CDR3 loop reads CASSLATQNTEAFF. As DNA, the CDR3 is TGTGCCAGCAGCTTAGCGACCCAGAACACTGAAGCTTTCTTT.

The chain is built from TRBV12-3 or TRBV12-4 and TRBJ2-5, with a possible D match to TRBD1 (6 bases). The CDR3 extends over 14 amino acids. V gave up 3 bases and J gave up 3 bases, with 11 bases separating them. DNA for the CDR3: TGTGCCAGCAGTTTTGAGCAGGGGAAAGAGACCCAGTACTTC. It translates to CASSFEQGKETQYF.

The chain carries TRBV5-1 and TRBJ2-3; D might be TRBD1 (6 bases). This CDR3 is built from 12 residues. Germline V lookup: CDR1 SGHRS, CDR2 YFSETQ. Trimming took 5 bases from V and 6 from J, leaving 10 bases between them. Written as DNA, the CDR3 is TGCGCCAGCAGAGAGGGGGTCGATACGCAGTATTTT. Translated, it gives CASREGVDTQYF.

This clonotype has ten or more counts. This CDR3 reads CASSLGTSGRATDTQYF. The CDR3 coding sequence is TGTGCCAGCAGTCTGGGGACTAGCGGGAGGGCCACAGATACGCAGTATTTT. The chain has TRBV28 and TRBJ2-3, with 16 bases aligning to TRBD2. CDR1 is MDHEN and CDR2 is SYDVKM in the germline V gene. The CDR3 totals 17 residues. The V gene end was trimmed by 5 bases and the J gene end by 2 bases; junction bases not matched to a gene: 4.

This clonotype was counted between two and nine times. The J gene is TRBJ1-5, the V gene TRBV12-3 or TRBV12-4, with TRBD1 identical over 8 bases. The CDR3 is 14 amino acids. Germline trimming cut 6 bases from V and 7 bases from J; bases unmatched to any gene: 8. This chain's CDR3 is CASSPGQGGQPQHF. CDR3 DNA sequence: TGTGCCAGCAGCCCCGGACAGGGAGGCCAGCCCCAGCATTTT.

A few counts support this clonotype. This chain uses TRBV12-3 or TRBV12-4 with TRBJ1-6; no firm D call. The CDR3 covers 13 residues. Trimming pared 7 bases from V and 10 bases from J, leaving 14 bases between. DNA of the CDR3: TGTGCCAGCACCCCTGAGAGGGTATCACCCCTCCACTTT. Residues: CASTPERVSPLHF.

This clonotype was recorded many times. V is TRBV6-6 and J is TRBJ1-3, with D perhaps TRBD1 (5 bases). Looked up from germline, CDR1 is MNHNY and CDR2 is SVGAGI (reference sequence). V was trimmed by 8 bases and J by 0 bases, leaving 29 bases between them. The CDR3 covers 20 residues. The CDR3 nucleotides read TGTGCCAGCGAGTCCCCAACAGTTAGGTCTCTAGGGACCTCTGGAAACACCATATATTTT. It yields the protein CASESPTVRSLGTSGNTIYF.

In its sample, this clonotype was seen many times. The chain combines TRBV28 with TRBJ1-3; D ambiguous. Deletions cut 5 bases from V and 2 bases from J, with 4 bases between. The CDR3 covers 12 residues. Germline CDR1 MDHEN, CDR2 SYDVKM. The CDR3 spells CASSTTGNTIYF. The CDR3 region has the DNA TGTGCCAGCAGTACAACTGGAAACACCATATATTTT.

This clonotype was counted at least ten times. The J gene is TRBJ2-2, the V gene TRBV7-3, with D tentatively TRBD1 (5 bases). Germline assignment: CDR1 SGHTA and CDR2 FQGTGA. The CDR3 runs to 17 residues. V lost 5 bases and J lost 1, with 17 bases in between. The CDR3 region has the DNA TGTGCCAGCAGCCCCCAAACACACAGGCTGAACACCGGGGAGCTGTTTTTT. As protein: CASSPQTHRLNTGELFF.

This clonotype has a count of ten or more. The gene calls are TRBV20-1 and TRBJ1-1, with D unclear. This CDR3 region has 13 residues. CDR1 and CDR2 from the germline V gene are DFQATT and SNEGSKA (reference sequence). The ends were cut back, 3 bases at V and 2 bases at J, with 10 bases in the middle. The CDR3 sequence is CSASLLSNTEAFF. The CDR3, as DNA: TGCAGTGCTAGTTTGCTTTCTAACACTGAAGCTTTCTTT.

This clonotype was seen at least ten times. This sequence joins TRBV4-3 and TRBJ2-1; D is uncertain. This CDR3 region has 16 residues. Germline-derived CDR1 and CDR2 are LGHNA and YSLEER. V lost 0 bases and J lost 0, with 9 bases in between. The CDR3 bases are TGCGCCAGCAGCCAAGATTGGGGATTCTCCTACAATGAGCAGTTCTTC. Protein product: CASSQDWGFSYNEQFF.

This clonotype was seen repeatedly, ten times or more. The chain couples TRBV20-1 to TRBJ1-1; no clear D gene. Trimming removed 5 bases at V and 2 bases at J, with 12 bases between. This CDR3 spans 13 amino acids. In germline, CDR1 is DFQATT, CDR2 SNEGSKA (reference sequence). CDR3 in DNA: TGCAGTGCTTCCTGGAAAACTAACACTGAAGCTTTCTTT. Residues: CSASWKTNTEAFF.

Ten or more counts support this clonotype. This chain connects TRBV29-1 to TRBJ2-5; 7 bases are a match to TRBD2. This CDR3 is built from 10 residues. Germline V gene lookup returns CDR1 SQVTM and CDR2 ANQGSEA. CDR3 loop: CGGGQETQYF. The CDR3 coding sequence is TGCGGCGGGGGACAAGAGACCCAGTACTTC. Drawing the rest from reference TRBV29-1 and TRBJ2-5, the complete variable domain is SAVISQKPSRDICQRGTSLTIQCQVDSQVTMMFWYRQQPGQSLTLIATANQGSEATYESGFVIDKFPISRPNLTFSTLTVSNMSPEDSSIYLCGGGQETQYFGPGTRLLVL.

This chain links TRBV18 with TRBJ1-5; D remains ambiguous. V dropped 3 bases and J dropped 5 bases, with 8 bases sitting between them. The length of the CDR3 is 13 residues. Looked up from germline, CDR1 is KGHSH and CDR2 is LQKENI. This chain's CDR3 is CASSPKDDQPQHF. DNA for the CDR3: TGTGCCAGCTCACCGAAAGACGATCAGCCCCAGCATTTT.

In its sample, this clonotype was seen many times. This chain joins TRBV4-2 and TRBJ2-1, with 7 bases lining up with TRBD1. The CDR3 has 15 amino acids. Trimming took 0 bases from V and 5 from J; bases not matched to a gene: 4. Per germline, CDR1 LGHNA and CDR2 YNFKEQ. CDR3 loop: CASSQDFGTDNEQFF. CDR3 DNA sequence: TGTGCCAGCAGCCAAGATTTTGGGACAGACAATGAGCAGTTCTTC.

This clonotype was observed a few times. The chain combines TRBV29-1 with TRBJ2-7; 8 positions match TRBD2. The CDR3 length is 13 residues. With 7 bases clipped from V and 0 bases from J, the junction kept 5 bases outside the gene matches. In germline, CDR1 is SQVTM, CDR2 ANQGSEA. Here the CDR3 reads CSAIAGNSYEQYF. CDR3 coding DNA: TGCAGCGCAATAGCGGGGAACTCCTACGAGCAGTACTTC.

This clonotype was found many times. The chain joins TRBV10-3 to TRBJ2-5, with a weak D call TRBD2 (5 bases). Looked up from germline, CDR1 is ENHRY and CDR2 is SYGVKD. V was clipped by 6 bases and J by 4 bases, with 21 bases between them. CDR3 length equals 16 residues. CDR3 nucleotides: TGTGCCATCAGCGGAGGAGGCAGCCGATCAGGAGAGACCCAGTACTTC. The encoded protein is CAISGGGSRSGETQYF.

The rearrangement links TRBV28 to TRBJ1-1; D not certain. In germline, CDR1 is MDHEN, CDR2 SYDVKM. The CDR3 extends over 11 amino acids. V lost 7 bases and J 5 bases, leaving 8 bases between the germline ends. CDR3 sequence: CASKSPTEAFF. The CDR3 region has the DNA TGTGCCAGCAAGTCCCCAACTGAAGCTTTCTTT.

The table lists this clonotype with a few counts. This chain links TRBV28 with TRBJ1-2, with TRBD1 as a possible D gene (5 bases). V lost 8 bases and J 4 bases, leaving 11 bases between the germline ends. The V gene's germline CDR1 is MDHEN and CDR2 SYDVKM. CDR3 length: 12 residues. CDR3 residues: CASGAGPYGYTF. CDR3 nucleotide sequence: TGTGCCAGCGGGGCCGGGCCCTATGGCTACACCTTC.

V is TRBV3-1 and J is TRBJ1-1, with D maybe TRBD1 (6 bases). The CDR3 is made up of 15 amino acids. V was pared by 0 bases and J by 1 base, with 9 bases between. Germline V gene data show CDR1 as LGHDT and CDR2 as YNNKEL (reference sequence). CDR3 region: CASSQEAGQNTEAFF. The CDR3 region has the DNA TGTGCCAGCAGCCAAGAAGCGGGACAGAACACTGAAGCTTTCTTT.